The source of this T cell receptor beta chain is a study of blood T cell repertoires in COVID-19. Study-wide background: The United States, Italy and Spain provided the acute and convalescent COVID-19 samples.

The CDR3 loop spans 17 amino acids. The germline CDR1 and CDR2 sequences are MNHEY and SVGEGT. Trimming pared 2 bases from V and 5 bases from J, leaving 22 bases between. Original data processing: Nucleated cell counts were estimated from reference gene primer amplification. The assay was immunoSEQ multiplex PCR, and TCRdb's table has in-frame clones only and misses some. Clone size and the V and J calls come from that table; the DNA yielded D and trimming. The sample shows 150,000 to 200,000 clones, 87% of them seen only once. The material sequenced was peripheral blood. The chain is built from TRBV6-2 or TRBV6-3 and TRBJ2-7, with TRBD1 as a possible D gene (6 bases). This sequence was found in a young man with active or convalescent COVID-19. The CDR3 sequence: CASSYDPLRGFPDEQYF. For the CDR3, the DNA is TGTGCCAGCAGTTACGATCCCCTCAGGGGATTTCCCGACGAGCAGTACTTC.